The 18 T cell receptor beta chains given below trace back to one sample, sequenced in a study of CXCR3-negative and CXCR3-positive naive CD8 T cells. The TRB cDNA libraries were prepared by 5' RACE with UMI labels. TCRdb re-called the 5' RACE reads; every CDR3 protein appears as one record, without DNA. This sample contains fewer than 80,000 distinct CDR3 sequences. Sequenced: naive CXCR3- CD8+ T cells from blood. This sample's subset: CD45RO-CCR7+CD27+CD95- naive CD8+ T cells lacking CXCR3 (TNR3-). The receptors come from a human donor in good health. Some clones in this sample may be carry-over from other donors' samples.

The chain recombines TRBV29-1 with TRBJ2-3; TCRdb's D call, TRBD1, is unchecked because there is no DNA. CDR3 size: 13 residues. Germline V CDR1 and CDR2: SQVTM, ANQGSEA. The CDR3 spells CSAPGDNTDTQYF.

This sequence joins TRBV5-1 and TRBJ1-2; the TRBD1 assignment by TCRdb is unverifiable without DNA. The CDR3 loop spans 15 amino acids. Germline V gene sequence: CDR1 SGHRS, CDR2 YFSETQ. The CDR3 is CASSSPEQGDYGYTF.

The gene calls are TRBV7-9 and TRBJ2-7; the D call from TCRdb, TRBD1, cannot be confirmed without DNA. Germline V gene data show CDR1 as SEHNR and CDR2 as FQNEAQ (reference sequence). CDR3 length: 16 residues. Here the CDR3 reads CASSGGAHSYSYEQYF.

The chain employs TRBV15 and TRBJ2-5; no DNA is available, so the TRBD1 call from TCRdb remains unchecked. CDR1 LNHNV and CDR2 YYDKDF come from the germline V gene (reference sequence). The CDR3 has 15 amino acids. The CDR3 sequence: CATSRGGGLSETQYF.

V is TRBV7-8 and J is TRBJ2-1; the TRBD2 assignment by TCRdb is unverifiable without DNA. CDR1 is SGHVS and CDR2 is FQNEAQ in the germline V gene. This CDR3 contains 15 residues. The CDR3 loop reads CASSFIGLVDGEQFF.

The gene calls are TRBV28 and TRBJ2-6; absent DNA, TCRdb's TRBD1 call cannot be checked. Per germline, CDR1 MDHEN and CDR2 SYDVKM. This CDR3 is built from 17 residues. CDR3 amino acids: CASSSTYKGSGANVLTF. Full variable domain (remainder filled in from reference TRBV28 and TRBJ2-6): DVKVTQSSRYLVKRTGEKVFLECVQDMDHENMFWYRQDPGLGLRLIYFSYDVKMKEKGDIPEGYSVSREKKERFSLILESASTNQTSMYLCASSSTYKGSGANVLTFGAGSRLTVL.

The chain combines TRBV4-1 with TRBJ1-6; without DNA, the TCRdb call of TRBD1 cannot be checked. Germline CDR1 and CDR2: MGHRA and YSYEKL. This CDR3 spans 18 amino acids. CDR3 region: CASSQPQGGRAYNSPLHF.

V is TRBV5-5 and J is TRBJ2-1; no DNA is available, so the TRBD2 call from TCRdb remains unchecked. Germline-derived CDR1 and CDR2 are SGHKS and YYEKEE (reference sequence). The CDR3 sequence is 15 residues long. CDR3 in amino acids: CASSPGLAGRNEQFF. The full variable domain, rest sourced from reference TRBV5-5 and TRBJ2-1, is DAGVTQSPTHLIKTRGQQVTLRCSPISGHKSVSWYQQVLGQGPQFIFQYYEKEERGRGNFPDRFSARQFPNYSSELNVNALLLGDSALYLCASSPGLAGRNEQFFGPGTRLTVL.

V and J are TRBV5-1 and TRBJ2-7. CDR1 and CDR2 from the germline V gene are SGHRS and YFSETQ. This CDR3 is 13 amino acids long. The CDR3 loop reads CASSYYLSYEQYF.

The V and J genes are TRBV13 and TRBJ2-3; the TCRdb call, TRBD1, lacks DNA for checking. Germline CDR1 PRHDT, CDR2 FYEKMQ (reference sequence). The CDR3 consists of 16 residues. CDR3 loop: CASSSGTGTGTDTQYF.

J is TRBJ1-1 and V is TRBV20-1; the D call of TRBD1 rests on TCRdb alone, since no DNA is present to check it. The V gene's germline CDR1 is DFQATT and CDR2 SNEGSKA (reference sequence). The CDR3 is 18 amino acids. CDR3 loop: CSARVYAGQGAANTEAFF.

The V call is TRBV9, the J call TRBJ1-3. This CDR3 is 14 amino acids long. Germline lookup yields CDR1 SGDLS and CDR2 YYNGEE. The chain's CDR3 is CASSWSGSGNTIYF.

The genes are TRBV28 and TRBJ2-7; no DNA is available, so the TRBD2 call from TCRdb remains unchecked. The CDR3 runs 15 residues. Germline V gene lookup returns CDR1 MDHEN and CDR2 SYDVKM. This CDR3 is CASSRARLAGYEQYF. Looking up the rest from reference TRBV28 and TRBJ2-7 gives the full variable domain: DVKVTQSSRYLVKRTGEKVFLECVQDMDHENMFWYRQDPGLGLRLIYFSYDVKMKEKGDIPEGYSVSREKKERFSLILESASTNQTSMYLCASSRARLAGYEQYFGPGTRLTVT.

This chain connects TRBV29-1 to TRBJ2-1; TCRdb's D gene call, TRBD1, goes unchecked for lack of DNA. Germline loops: CDR1 SQVTM, CDR2 ANQGSEA. The CDR3 covers 14 residues. The CDR3 loop reads CSVWGQGSYNEQFF.

The chain employs TRBV7-9 and TRBJ2-1; the D gene TCRdb calls, TRBD2, cannot be checked with no DNA. There are 16 residues in the CDR3. The V gene's germline CDR1 is SEHNR and CDR2 FQNEAQ (reference sequence). CDR3 amino acids: CASSPRSSGSHNEQFF. The whole variable domain, filled in from reference TRBV7-9 and TRBJ2-1, reads DTGVSQNPRHKITKRGQNVTFRCDPISEHNRLYWYRQTLGQGPEFLTYFQNEAQLEKSRLLSDRFSAERPKGSFSTLEIQRTEQGDSAMYLCASSPRSSGSHNEQFFGPGTRLTVL.

The V and J genes are TRBV5-6 and TRBJ2-1. CDR3 length equals 14 residues. From germline, CDR1 is SGHDT and CDR2 YYEEEE. The chain's CDR3 is CASSFKVSYNEQFF.

V and J are TRBV12-3 or TRBV12-4 and TRBJ2-7; without DNA, the TCRdb call of TRBD1 cannot be checked. This CDR3 comprises 15 residues. The CDR3 loop reads CASSPTTGSSYEQYF.

The chain carries TRBV9 and TRBJ2-1; TCRdb picks TRBD2, but there is no DNA to check that call. CDR1 is SGDLS, CDR2 YYNGEE, per germline. There are 15 residues in the CDR3. CDR3 amino acids: CASSVGSGIGDEQFF. Complete variable domain (other parts from reference TRBV9 and TRBJ2-1): DSGVTQTPKHLITATGQRVTLRCSPRSGDLSVYWYQQSLDQGLQFLIQYYNGEERAKGNILERFSAQQFPDLHSELNLSSLELGDSALYFCASSVGSGIGDEQFFGPGTRLTVL.